The 7 T cell receptor beta chains given below trace back to one sample, sequenced in a study of T cells in narcolepsy. The method was immunoSEQ multiplex PCR; TCRdb's version includes in-frame clones alone and lacks a portion of them. The data show tens of thousands of clones, with approximately 84% seen just once and about 1.3% held by the top ten. The sequenced sample was CD45RA- memory CD4+ T cells from PBMCs. These TCRs come from a human donor with narcolepsy.

There are a few counts of this clone. The rearrangement links TRBV5-5 to TRBJ1-5; the D is unclear. The ends were cut back, 4 bases at V and 0 bases at J, with 14 bases in the middle. The germline gives CDR1 SGHKS, CDR2 YYEKEE (reference sequence). This CDR3 has 16 amino acids. CDR3 sequence reads: CASSLSGSYSNQPQHF. The CDR3 nucleotides are TGTGCCAGCAGCCTGTCCGGGAGTTATAGCAATCAGCCCCAGCATTTT.

The rearrangement links TRBV19 to TRBJ1-4; possible D gene TRBD1, 6 bases. This CDR3 contains 15 residues. V was clipped by 7 bases and J by 8 bases, with 20 bases between them. The germline V gene encodes CDR1 LNHDA and CDR2 SQIVND (reference sequence). CDR3 nucleotides: TGTGCCAGTACCTACCGGCAGGGGTCGGGCGAAAAACTGTTTTTT. Protein sequence: CASTYRQGSGEKLFF.

The chain links TRBV29-1 to TRBJ2-5; D is unclear. Germline CDR1 and CDR2: SQVTM and ANQGSEA. CDR3 size: 10 residues. Trimming shortened V by 4 bases and J by 5 bases, and 5 bases separated the two germline ends. The chain's CDR3 is CSVGGETQYF. DNA of the CDR3: TGCAGCGTTGGTGGGGAGACCCAGTACTTC. Filled out from reference TRBV29-1 and TRBJ2-5, the complete variable domain reads SAVISQKPSRDICQRGTSLTIQCQVDSQVTMMFWYRQQPGQSLTLIATANQGSEATYESGFVIDKFPISRPNLTFSTLTVSNMSPEDSSIYLCSVGGETQYFGPGTRLLVL.

The CDR3, as DNA: TGTGCCAGCAGACAGGGCACAGATACGCAGTATTTT. Its protein is CASRQGTDTQYF. V gene TRBV6-6 combines with J gene TRBJ2-3; the D gene is possibly TRBD1 (5 bases). Germline values: CDR1 MNHNY, CDR2 SVGAGI (reference sequence). The CDR3 sequence is 12 residues long. V was shortened by 6 bases and J by 1 base, with 5 bases between the two germline ends.

The chain employs TRBV2 and TRBJ1-4; D is uncertain. This CDR3 is 12 amino acids long. V was pared by 11 bases and J by 2 bases, with 9 bases between. The V gene's germline CDR1 is SNHLY and CDR2 FYNNEI. The CDR3 is CALGITNEKLFF. CDR3 bases: TGTGCCCTGGGAATCACTAATGAAAAACTGTTTTTT. The full variable domain, with the rest looked up from reference TRBV2 and TRBJ1-4, is EPEVTQTPSHQVTQMGQEVILRCVPISNHLYFYWYRQILGQKVEFLVSFYNNEISEKSEIFDDQFSVERPDGSNFTLKIRSTKLEDSAMYFCALGITNEKLFFGSGTQLSVL.

The chain links TRBV14 to TRBJ2-5; either TRBD1 or TRBD2 may supply D (5 bases each). The J call may be mistaken, given a closer DNA end match to TRBJ2-7. The V gene's germline CDR1 is SGHDN and CDR2 FVKESK. This CDR3 has 15 residues. DNA of the CDR3: TGTGCCAGCAGTCCGGGGCAGGGCTTTCACTACGAGCAGTACTTC. This encodes CASSPGQGFHYEQYF.

As regards this clone: Germline is not matched at one junction end, which may reflect a read error. Other nucleotide sequences in the sample specify the same CDR3. The rearrangement links TRBV7-8 to TRBJ1-6, with D unclear. Germline CDR1 and CDR2: SGHVS and FQNEAQ. There are 13 residues in the CDR3. CDR3 sequence reads: CASSSDQNSPLHF. CDR3 nucleotides: TGCGCCAGCAGCTCGGACCAGAATTCACCCCTCCACTTT.